One sample yielded the 13 T cell receptor beta chains listed below, sequenced in a study of T cells after yellow fever vaccination. MiXCR, run by TCRdb on the 5' RACE reads, gives a single entry per CDR3 protein. The table has some 320,000 distinct CDR3 sequences, 3.5% to 4.5% seen once; the top ten hold approximately 19%. The sample in question was PBMCs, obtained 15 days after the yellow fever booster vaccination. The source of these receptors is a man between 18 and 35 years old who received the YFV17D yellow fever vaccine.

This clonotype was picked up many times. This sequence joins TRBV12-3 or TRBV12-4 and TRBJ2-4, with D possibly being TRBD1 (6 bases). CDR3 length equals 17 residues. Trimming removed 1 base from V and 0 bases from J, with 13 bases in between. CDR3 sequence reads: CASSLGGRGRAKNIQYF. CDR3 DNA sequence: TGTGCCAGCAGTTTAGGGGGAAGGGGGAGAGCCAAAAACATTCAGTACTTC.

This clonotype has ten or more counts. The genes are TRBV5-5 and TRBJ2-5; 7 nucleotides align to TRBD2. Trimming at V came to 2 bases and at J to 2 bases, leaving 3 bases not matched to a gene. The CDR3 covers 14 residues. Per the germline V gene, CDR1 is SGHKS and CDR2 is YYEKEE (reference sequence). The CDR3 nucleotides are TGTGCCAGCAGCTTTCTGGGGGGGCAAGAGACCCAGTACTTC. This codes for CASSFLGGQETQYF.

This clonotype was picked up many times. The rearrangement uses TRBV7-2 and TRBJ1-1; D not certain. Germline lookup yields CDR1 SGHTA and CDR2 FQGNSA. V was clipped by 11 bases and J by 5 bases, with 18 bases between them. This CDR3 is 13 amino acids long. CDR3: CASRLEGWTEAFF. The CDR3 nucleotides read TGTGCCTCCCGGTTAGAGGGTTGGACTGAAGCTTTCTTT.

This clonotype was recorded at least ten times. The rearrangement joins TRBV5-1 to TRBJ2-1, with 8 positions matching TRBD2. Losses at the gene ends were 0 bases for V and 6 bases for J; bases not matched to a gene: 2. Germline values: CDR1 SGHRS, CDR2 YFSETQ. This CDR3 contains 14 residues. CDR3 sequence (DNA): TGCGCCAGCAGCTTGGGCGGGGGGTCCAATGAGCAGTTCTTC. Translated: CASSLGGGSNEQFF.

The chain combines TRBV29-1 with TRBJ2-7, with D hard to call. Germline V gene data show CDR1 as SQVTM and CDR2 as ANQGSEA. V was cut by 4 bases and J by 5 bases, with 9 bases left in between. The CDR3 has 11 amino acids. The CDR3 DNA is TGCAGCGTTGGGTCACAGAACGAGCAGTACTTC. Its protein product is CSVGSQNEQYF.

This clonotype was counted ten times or more. The rearrangement uses TRBV12-3 or TRBV12-4 and TRBJ1-1, with D possibly being TRBD1 (5 bases). Trimming removed 7 bases at V and 4 bases at J, with 16 bases between. The CDR3 loop spans 14 amino acids. CDR3 nucleotide sequence: TGTGCCAGCATCTGGGGGGTCCGACGCACTGAAGCTTTCTTT. Translated: CASIWGVRRTEAFF.

This clonotype has only a few counts. The chain uses TRBV28 and TRBJ2-3; TRBD1 matches at 7 bases. The CDR3 is 15 residues long. CDR1 MDHEN and CDR2 SYDVKM come from the germline V gene. V shed 8 bases and J 1 base; nucleotides not matched to a gene: 9. The CDR3 sequence: CASASIQGRTDTQYF. As DNA, the CDR3 is TGTGCCAGCGCGTCAATACAGGGGCGCACAGATACGCAGTATTTT.

There are a few counts of this clonotype. The chain uses TRBV4-1 and TRBJ1-4, with TRBD1 matching over 9 bases. The CDR3 length is 13 residues. From germline, CDR1 is MGHRA and CDR2 YSYEKL. The ends lost 8 bases at V and 8 bases at J; junction bases unmatched: 6. The CDR3 nucleotides read TGCGCCAGCTTCGGACAGGGGCACGAAAAACTGTTTTTT. This encodes CASFGQGHEKLFF.

This clonotype was observed many times. The chain uses TRBV7-9 and TRBJ2-7; 7 positions agree with TRBD1. The CDR3 sequence is 12 residues long. V lost 5 bases to trimming and J lost 5 bases; unmatched junction nucleotides: 3. Germline CDR1 and CDR2: SEHNR and FQNEAQ (reference sequence). The CDR3 nucleotides read TGTGCCAGCAGCCTCCAGGGGGACGAGCAGTACGTC. Encoded protein: CASSLQGDEQYV.

The chain employs TRBV4-2 and TRBJ2-1; no reliable D call. Germline V lookup: CDR1 LGHNA, CDR2 YNFKEQ. Between the trimmed V and J ends, which lost 1 base and 0 bases, there was a span of 7 bases. This CDR3 has 15 amino acids. This CDR3 reads CASSQGFDSYNEQFF. In DNA, the CDR3 is TGTGCCAGCAGCCAAGGTTTTGACTCCTACAATGAGCAGTTCTTC.

This clonotype appeared many times. V and J are TRBV6-6 and TRBJ2-1; D call uncertain. CDR1 and CDR2 (germline): MNHNY, SVGAGI (reference sequence). This CDR3 comprises 15 residues. The germline V and J ends were trimmed by 6 bases and 4 bases, with 16 bases remaining between them. In DNA form, the CDR3 reads TGTGCCAGCAGACCAAGGACGGTGAGGTACAATGAGCAGTTCTTC. Amino acids: CASRPRTVRYNEQFF.

This clonotype was counted a few times. The chain links TRBV6-2 or TRBV6-3 to TRBJ1-5, with D perhaps TRBD1 (6 bases). Germline V CDR1 and CDR2: MNHEY, SVGEGT. V shed 0 bases and J shed 7 bases, with 13 bases lying between them. The CDR3 totals 15 residues. The CDR3 DNA reads TGTGCCAGCAGTTACTCGAGGCAGGGGCAACAGCCCCAGCATTTT. Translated, it gives CASSYSRQGQQPQHF.

The gene calls are TRBV12-3 or TRBV12-4 and TRBJ2-5; TRBD2 matches 8 bases. The CDR3 has 15 amino acids. Germline trimming cut 6 bases from V and 5 bases from J; bases unmatched to any gene: 11. In DNA, the CDR3 is TGTGCCAGCAGACTCGCGGGGGGCCTTTTCGAGACCCAGTACTTC. Translating it yields CASRLAGGLFETQYF.